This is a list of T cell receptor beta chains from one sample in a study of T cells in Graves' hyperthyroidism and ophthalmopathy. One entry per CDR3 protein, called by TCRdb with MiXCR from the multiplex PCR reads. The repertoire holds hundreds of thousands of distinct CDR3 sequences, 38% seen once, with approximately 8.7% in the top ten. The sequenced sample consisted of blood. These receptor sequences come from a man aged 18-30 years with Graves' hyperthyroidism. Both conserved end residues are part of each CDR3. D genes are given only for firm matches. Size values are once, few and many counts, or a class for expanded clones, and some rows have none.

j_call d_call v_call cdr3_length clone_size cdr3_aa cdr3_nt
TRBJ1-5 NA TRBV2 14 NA CASIGTLSNQPQHF TGTGCCAGCATAGGGACACTGAGCAATCAGCCCCAGCATTTT
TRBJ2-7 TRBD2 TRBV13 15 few CASSFRTSESYEQYF TGTGCCAGCAGCTTCCGGACTAGCGAATCCTACGAGCAGTACTTC
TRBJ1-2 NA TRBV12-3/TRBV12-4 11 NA CASSSAGGNTF TGTGCCAGCAGTTCGGCCGGGGGCAACACCTTC
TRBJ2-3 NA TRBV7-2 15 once CASSTRSDPRDTQYF TGTGCCAGCAGCACAAGGTCGGACCCCCGGGATACGCAGTATTTT
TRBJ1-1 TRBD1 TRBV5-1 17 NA CASSPEPGQGASTEAFF TGCGCCAGCAGCCCTGAACCGGGACAGGGGGCGTCCACTGAAGCTTTCTTT
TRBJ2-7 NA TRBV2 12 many CASRRQSYEQYF TGTGCCAGCAGGAGACAGTCCTACGAGCAGTACTTC
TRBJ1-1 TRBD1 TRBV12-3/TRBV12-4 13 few CASAVGTATEAFF TGTGCCAGCGCTGTTGGGACAGCTACTGAAGCTTTCTTT
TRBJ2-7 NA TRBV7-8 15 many CASSLAVDSSYEQYF TGTGCCAGCAGCCTAGCTGTGGACAGCTCCTACGAGCAGTACTTC
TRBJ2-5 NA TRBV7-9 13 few CASTRPGEETQYF TGTGCCAGCACCCGGCCGGGGGAAGAGACCCAGTACTTC
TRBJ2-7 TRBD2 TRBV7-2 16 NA CASSQESGLAAYEQYF TGTGCCAGCAGCCAAGAGTCGGGACTAGCGGCCTACGAGCAGTACTTC
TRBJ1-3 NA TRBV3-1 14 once CASSPRDAGNTIYF TGTGCCAGCAGCCCTAGGGATGCTGGAAACACCATATATTTT
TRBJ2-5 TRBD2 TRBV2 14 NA CASSLREGGETQYF TGTGCCAGCAGCCTGCGGGAGGGCGGGGAGACCCAGTACTTC
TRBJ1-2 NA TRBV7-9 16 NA CASSFPQGARNYGYTF TGTGCCAGCAGCTTCCCACAGGGAGCTCGGAACTATGGCTACACCTTC
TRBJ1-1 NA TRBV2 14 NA CASLDGRGGTEAFF TGTGCCAGCTTAGACGGCAGGGGAGGCACTGAAGCTTTCTTT
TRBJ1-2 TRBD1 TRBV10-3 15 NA CASSYSGTDRYGYTF TGTGCCAGCAGTTACTCCGGGACAGACCGATATGGCTACACCTTC
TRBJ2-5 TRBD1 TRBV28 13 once CASRTGGRKTQYF TGTGCCAGCAGAACAGGGGGAAGGAAGACCCAGTACTTC
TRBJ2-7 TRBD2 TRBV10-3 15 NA CAISEHTSGVGEQYF TGTGCCATCAGTGAGCATACTAGCGGGGTGGGCGAGCAGTACTTC
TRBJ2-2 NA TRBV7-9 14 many CASSLTPSTGELFF TGTGCCAGCAGCTTAACACCTTCCACCGGGGAGCTGTTTTTT